This T cell receptor beta chain stems from a study of OX40 agonist ivuxolimab in advanced cancers. Study as a whole: The study treated patients with ivuxolimab, an agonistic anti-OX40 (CD134) antibody. Study-level findings and limits: Fewer expanded clones were found on average in CD4+ than in CD8+ T cells. Among the lowest levels of clonal expansion were found in partial responders at 0.1-3.0 mg/kg.

Only in-frame clones appear in the TCRdb table, and some are missing; sequencing was by immunoSEQ multiplex PCR. The sample lists 120,000 or so clones; just under 95% were seen once. Per the germline V gene, CDR1 is MNHNS and CDR2 is SASEGT. This CDR3 has 13 residues. A note on this clone: Its target is not known.

This chain joins TRBV6-1 and TRBJ1-1, with TRBD1 identical over 9 bases. The receptor was derived from an adult with an advanced solid tumor such as melanoma, head and neck, liver or kidney cancer. The sample was CD4+ or CD8+ T cells sorted from blood, taken in a trial of the OX40 agonist ivuxolimab. The CDR3 loop is CATGTGMNTEAFF. In nucleotides, the CDR3 is TGTGCAACGGGGACAGGGATGAACACTGAAGCTTTCTTT.